This T cell receptor beta chain originates from a study of cytomegalovirus exposure and HLA in healthy donors. Study-wide context: In terms of ancestry, the Caucasian-associated cluster contained roughly 81% of the roughly 360 genotyped donors.

Germline CDR1 reads MNHEY; CDR2 reads SVGAGI. CDR3 length: 14 amino acids. The trim removed 7 bases at V and 2 bases at J, leaving 8 bases unmatched. Sampled while nominally healthy, donors likely had unrecorded immune exposures. Points on this clone: No antigen is known for it.

Study results and limitations: Several top significant clusters appeared, in a later analysis, to be linked to common viral pathogens. Indistinguishability led to the exclusion of some V segments, TRBV6-2 and TRBV6-3 included.

This PCR relied on a set of 60 Vbeta primers and 13 Jbeta primers. TCRdb's table, derived via immunoSEQ multiplex PCR, lists solely in-frame clones and lacks some. The sample lists 150,000 or so clones; 75% were seen once. This receptor was identified in a man between 18 and 35 years old in good health and CMV-seropositive. The sample comprised PBMCs. V usage is TRBV6-5 and J usage is TRBJ2-7; 7 nucleotides line up with TRBD1. CDR3 in amino acids: CASIGRQGTYEQYF. The DNA of the CDR3 is TGTGCCAGCATTGGGAGACAGGGAACCTACGAGCAGTACTTC.